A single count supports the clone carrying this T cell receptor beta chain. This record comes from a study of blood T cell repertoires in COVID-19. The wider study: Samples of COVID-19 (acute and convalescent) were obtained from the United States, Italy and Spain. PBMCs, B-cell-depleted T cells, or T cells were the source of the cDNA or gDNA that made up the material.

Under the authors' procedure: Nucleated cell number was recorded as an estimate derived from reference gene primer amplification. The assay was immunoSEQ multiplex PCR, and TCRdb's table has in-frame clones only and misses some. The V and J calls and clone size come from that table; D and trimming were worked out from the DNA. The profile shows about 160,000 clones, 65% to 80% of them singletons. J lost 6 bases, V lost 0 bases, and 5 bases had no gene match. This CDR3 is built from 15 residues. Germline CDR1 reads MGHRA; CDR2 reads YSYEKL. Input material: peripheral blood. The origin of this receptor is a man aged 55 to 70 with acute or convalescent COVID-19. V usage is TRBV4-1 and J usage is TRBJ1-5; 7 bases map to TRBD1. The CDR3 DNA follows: TGCGCCAGCAGCCAAGAGAACAGGGGCGGTCAGCCCCAGCATTTT. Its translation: CASSQENRGGQPQHF.